The 21 T cell receptor beta chains below all came from one sample that was sequenced in a study of vaccination and CD4 T cells after COVID-19. These receptors' antigens are unknown. Specified treatment: roughly ten-day PBMC culture with coronavirus spike peptide pools or control peptides (ViraFEST assay). The unexposed donor provided CD4+ T cells, which were taken before the COVID-19 pandemic (2011-2018). Sequencing of the DNA from cultured CD4+ T cells was carried out with the Oncomine TCR Beta short-read assay. Using the QIAamp micro DNA kit, genomic DNA was extracted from the CD4+ T cells that had been cultured. TCRdb reanalysed the PCR reads using MiXCR and keeps one entry per CDR3 protein. Among around 9,000 distinct CDR3 sequences listed, 33% were seen once. The sequenced sample consisted of CD4+ T cells from blood, cultured in vitro. The receptors were sampled from a human donor in good health.

This clonotype was detected only a few times. This chain joins TRBV10-3 and TRBJ2-3, with D hard to call. Germline V CDR1 and CDR2: ENHRY, SYGVKD. Trimming shortened V by 6 bases and J by 6 bases, and 10 bases separated the two germline ends. This CDR3 is built from 12 residues. The CDR3 nucleotides are TGTGCCATCAGAACACTTGGGGATACGCAGTATTTT. This translates into CAIRTLGDTQYF.

This clonotype was observed a few times. CDR3 sequence reads: CASSSPMDYTEAFF. The CDR3 DNA is TGTGCCAGCAGTTCCCCCATGGATTATACTGAAGCTTTCTTT. The gene calls are TRBV28 and TRBJ1-1; no clear D gene. V shed 4 bases and J shed 5 bases, with 14 bases lying between them. Germline V gives CDR1 MDHEN, CDR2 SYDVKM. This CDR3 is 14 amino acids long.

The chain joins TRBV4-1 to TRBJ2-6, with TRBD1 identical over 7 bases. Trimming cost V 4 bases and J 0 bases; bases outside gene matches: 9. This CDR3 has 18 residues. CDR1 and CDR2 (germline): MGHRA, YSYEKL. The DNA for the CDR3 is TGCGCCAGCAGCCTCAACCGGGACAGTGGCTCTGGGGCCAACGTCCTGACTTTC. As protein: CASSLNRDSGSGANVLTF.

The V and J genes are TRBV12-3 or TRBV12-4 and TRBJ1-6; D ambiguous. Trimming removed 7 bases from V and 10 bases from J, with 17 bases in between. CDR3 length: 14 amino acids. The CDR3 nucleotides read TGTGCCAGCATCAGCATTGAGAATAGGTCACCCCTCCACTTT. The encoded protein is CASISIENRSPLHF.

This rearrangement joins TRBV7-2 to TRBJ2-7, with a tentative D call TRBD1 (6 bases). The CDR3 contains 15 residues. V gave up 2 bases and J gave up 3 bases, with 14 bases separating them. CDR1 is SGHTA, CDR2 FQGNSA, per germline. CDR3 residues: CASSLQGRYLYEQYF. The CDR3 nucleotides read TGTGCCAGCAGCTTACAGGGGCGATACCTCTACGAGCAGTACTTC.

The CDR3 loop is CSARASNIYNSPLHF. The CDR3 DNA reads as TGCAGTGCTAGAGCCAGTAATATTTATAATTCACCCCTCCACTTT. This rearrangement joins TRBV20-1 to TRBJ1-6, with D unclear. The CDR3 contains 15 residues. V was clipped by 1 base and J by 4 bases, with 11 bases between them. CDR1 and CDR2 (germline): DFQATT, SNEGSKA (reference sequence).

J is TRBJ1-3 and V is TRBV12-3 or TRBV12-4, with D uncertain. Trimming left V 5 bases short and J 0 bases short, with 11 bases between. CDR3 length equals 15 residues. CDR3 sequence reads: CASSTPQGSGNTIYF. CDR3 DNA: TGTGCCAGCAGTACACCCCAAGGCTCTGGAAACACCATATATTTT.

This clonotype appeared a few times. V gene TRBV24-1 combines with J gene TRBJ2-3; D may be TRBD2 (5 bases). From germline, CDR1 is KGHDR and CDR2 SFDVKD. This CDR3 contains 19 residues. Between the trimmed V and J ends, which lost 4 bases and 2 bases, there was a span of 24 bases. The CDR3 loop reads CATSDPSGTPLGSTDTQYF. The CDR3, as DNA: TGTGCCACCAGTGACCCAAGCGGTACTCCCCTCGGGTCCACAGATACGCAGTATTTT.

The V gene is TRBV20-1, the J gene TRBJ2-3; 13 nucleotides line up with TRBD2. Looked up from germline, CDR1 is DFQATT and CDR2 is SNEGSKA (reference sequence). Trimming cost V 0 bases and J 4 bases; bases outside gene matches: 7. The CDR3 spans 17 residues. The CDR3 region has the DNA TGCAGTGCTAGAGAAGGACTAGCGGGAGTAGCCCCAGATACGCAGTATTTT. Protein product: CSAREGLAGVAPDTQYF.

This clonotype ranks as medium-sized. The chain has TRBV6-1 and TRBJ1-5; 7 positions agree with TRBD1. Losses at the gene ends were 8 bases for V and 4 bases for J; bases not matched to a gene: 8. Germline V gene data show CDR1 as MNHNS and CDR2 as SASEGT. This CDR3 comprises 14 residues. CDR3 loop: CASGRGGLNQPQHF. CDR3 DNA sequence: TGTGCCAGCGGCAGGGGGGGCCTAAATCAGCCCCAGCATTTT.

The chain links TRBV9 to TRBJ2-6; no clear D. Trimming cost V 0 bases and J 4 bases, with 2 bases left between them. The CDR3 is made up of 13 amino acids. Germline V lookup: CDR1 SGDLS, CDR2 YYNGEE. The CDR3 reads CASSVGGANVLTF. The CDR3 DNA reads as TGTGCCAGCAGCGTAGGAGGGGCCAACGTCCTGACTTTC.

The chain uses TRBV5-6 and TRBJ2-1, with unresolved D. Trimming took off 4 bases at V and 13 bases at J, with 12 bases between the two ends. The germline V gene has CDR1 SGHDT and CDR2 YYEEEE. This CDR3 is built from 11 residues. The CDR3 sequence: CASSLQIEQFF. CDR3 DNA: TGTGCCAGCAGCCTACAAATAGAACAGTTCTTC.

The CDR3 here is CASSLQGMNTEAFF. CDR3 nucleotide sequence: TGTGCCAGCAGCTTGCAGGGCATGAACACTGAAGCTTTCTTT. The rearrangement links TRBV11-2 to TRBJ1-1, with D tentatively TRBD1 (5 bases). The CDR3 runs to 14 residues. In germline, CDR1 is SGHAT, CDR2 FQNNGV. Deletions cut 3 bases from V and 0 bases from J, with 8 bases between.

This clonotype is medium-sized (0.01 to 0.1%) by share. This chain uses TRBV20-1 with TRBJ2-3; tentatively, D is TRBD1 or TRBD2 (5 bases each). The CDR3 has 14 amino acids. Germline V lookup: CDR1 DFQATT, CDR2 SNEGSKA (reference sequence). V lost 3 bases to trimming and J lost 2 bases, with 12 bases between them. DNA of the CDR3: TGCAGTGCTAGTCGGGACCCACTCACAGATACGCAGTATTTT. This sequence encodes CSASRDPLTDTQYF.

V gene TRBV6-1 combines with J gene TRBJ1-2, with 8 bases fitting TRBD1. Germline assignment: CDR1 MNHNS and CDR2 SASEGT. This CDR3 comprises 15 residues. After removal of 6 bases from V and 3 bases from J, the junction contained 9 bases not matched to a gene. The CDR3 coding sequence is TGTGCCAGCAGCCGAGACAGGGGTAAGGACTATGGCTACACCTTC. It yields the protein CASSRDRGKDYGYTF.

This chain joins TRBV5-4 and TRBJ2-5, with 11 bases that match TRBD2. Looked up from germline, CDR1 is SGHNT and CDR2 is YYREEE (reference sequence). Losses at the gene ends were 0 bases for V and 5 bases for J; bases not matched to a gene: 6. The CDR3 covers 16 residues. In DNA form, the CDR3 reads TGTGCCAGCAGCTTGGATAGCGGGAGGGCCGGGGAGACCCAGTACTTC. Translated, it gives CASSLDSGRAGETQYF. Full variable domain (rest looked up from reference TRBV5-4 and TRBJ2-5): ETGVTQSPTHLIKTRGQQVTLRCSSQSGHNTVSWYQQALGQGPQFIFQYYREEENGRGNFPPRFSGLQFPNYSSELNVNALELDDSALYLCASSLDSGRAGETQYFGPGTRLLVL.

The chain links TRBV5-8 to TRBJ2-3, with 12 bases matching TRBD2. CDR3 size: 17 residues. CDR1 and CDR2 (germline): SGHTS, YDEGEE. After removal of 3 bases from V and 4 bases from J, the junction contained 9 bases not matched to a gene. CDR3 sequence reads: CASSWAPRTSGADTQYF. The CDR3 DNA sequence: TGTGCCAGCAGCTGGGCCCCCCGGACTAGCGGGGCAGATACGCAGTATTTT.

The CDR3 reads CSVGIGATENTEAFF. DNA for the CDR3: TGCAGCGTAGGAATAGGGGCGACAGAGAACACTGAAGCTTTCTTT. This sequence joins TRBV29-1 and TRBJ1-1; D perhaps matches TRBD1 (5 bases). Trimming cost V 6 bases and J 1 base, with 18 bases left between them. The CDR3 has 15 amino acids. The V gene's germline CDR1 is SQVTM and CDR2 ANQGSEA.

This clonotype was seen a few times. The CDR3 reads CASSELRGKGQPQHF. CDR3 sequence (DNA): TGTGCCAGCAGTGAACTCCGCGGGAAGGGTCAGCCCCAGCATTTT. J is TRBJ1-5 and V is TRBV2; unclear D gene. CDR1 is SNHLY, CDR2 FYNNEI, per germline. CDR3 size: 15 residues. V was pared by 2 bases and J by 6 bases, with 14 bases between.

The V and J genes are TRBV5-1 and TRBJ2-2; D gene ambiguous. Trimming cost V 3 bases and J 7 bases, with 13 bases left between them. CDR3 size: 14 residues. In germline, CDR1 is SGHRS, CDR2 YFSETQ. The CDR3 nucleotides read TGCGCCAGCAGCTCCGAACTGATTCTCGGGGAGCTGTTTTTT. Its protein is CASSSELILGELFF.

The V call is TRBV4-3, the J call TRBJ2-1, with D perhaps TRBD2 (5 bases). V lost 1 base and J 7 bases, leaving 8 bases between the germline ends. Germline V CDR1 and CDR2: LGHNA, YSLEER. CDR3 length: 13 amino acids. DNA for the CDR3: TGCGCCAGCAGCCAAGTAGGCGGGAATGAGCAGTTCTTC. As protein: CASSQVGGNEQFF.